These 19 T cell receptor beta chains came from one sample sequenced in a study of early T cells in non-severe SARS-CoV-2 infection. TCRdb analysed the 5' RACE reads with MiXCR anew, one entry per CDR3 protein. Here the sample spans about 50,000 distinct CDR3 sequences, over 8% being singletons. Specimen: whole blood, collected at baseline. These receptors all stem from an adult who was a healthcare worker with PCR-confirmed SARS-CoV-2 infection or an uninfected control (not recorded which).

About this clonotype itself: The junction and the germline gene differ at one end; a read error may be behind it. The chain combines TRBV20-1 with TRBJ2-5; D possibly corresponds to TRBD1 (6 bases). The CDR3 is 15 residues long. The germline V gene encodes CDR1 DFQATT and CDR2 SNEGSKA (reference sequence). The CDR3 is CSARGGRGRAETQHF. The CDR3 DNA reads TGCAGTGCTAGAGGGGGCAGGGGCAGGGCAGAGACCCAGCACTTC.

This clonotype was seen a handful of times. V is TRBV27 and J is TRBJ2-7, with unresolved D. Germline lookup yields CDR1 MNHEY and CDR2 SMNVEV (reference sequence). V shed 5 bases and J shed 4 bases, with 15 bases lying between them. The CDR3 length is 14 residues. The CDR3 here is CASSPYPGRYEQYF. The CDR3, as DNA: TGTGCCAGCAGTCCGTATCCCGGACGTTACGAGCAGTACTTC.

The CDR3 DNA reads as TGTGCCAGTAGTCTAATGGGCTATGGCTACACCTTC. This gives the protein CASSLMGYGYTF. The chain carries TRBV7-2 and TRBJ1-2; D remains unclear. The CDR3 is 12 amino acids. Germline CDR1 and CDR2: SGHTA and FQGNSA. The V gene lost 9 bases and the J gene lost 4 bases, with 12 bases spanning the gap.

The V gene is TRBV5-5, the J gene TRBJ2-7; D uncertain. V lost 5 bases and J 2 bases, leaving 14 bases between the germline ends. Looked up from germline, CDR1 is SGHKS and CDR2 is YYEKEE (reference sequence). The CDR3 extends over 14 amino acids. CDR3 nucleotides: TGTGCCAGCAGACTGGAGTTTGGGGCCTACGAGCAGTACTTC. It codes for CASRLEFGAYEQYF.

In this sample, this clonotype turned up a few times. The chain employs TRBV7-6 and TRBJ2-1, with D perhaps matching TRBD2 (6 bases). The CDR3 runs to 13 residues. Deletions cut 0 bases from V and 10 bases from J, with 10 bases between. CDR1 and CDR2 (germline): SGHVS, FNYEAQ. In nucleotides, the CDR3 is TGTGCCAGCAGCTTAGCAGTCGGGGGAGAGCAGTTCTTC. Encoded protein: CASSLAVGGEQFF.

This clonotype has more than one count but fewer than ten. The chain has TRBV10-3 and TRBJ2-3; TRBD2 might be the D (6 bases). The CDR3 extends over 12 amino acids. From germline, CDR1 is ENHRY and CDR2 SYGVKD. Trimming took 6 bases from V and 6 from J, leaving 10 bases between them. The CDR3 DNA follows: TGTGCCATCAGGGAGACTAGTGATACGCAGTATTTT. As protein: CAIRETSDTQYF.

This clonotype was counted at least ten times. The chain combines TRBV4-3 with TRBJ1-1, with D possibly TRBD1 on 6 matching bases. Trimming stripped 3 bases from V and 0 bases from J, with 11 bases between. Looked up from germline, CDR1 is LGHNA and CDR2 is YSLEER. This CDR3 is 15 amino acids long. The CDR3 is CASSQDSPLNTEAFF. For the CDR3, the DNA is TGCGCCAGCAGCCAGGACAGCCCGTTGAACACTGAAGCTTTCTTT.

Turning to this clonotype: One end of the junction varies from germline; a read error may be responsible. CDR3 region: CACSLPEGQGTEAFF. The DNA of the CDR3 is TGCGCCTGCAGCTTGCCCGAGGGGCAGGGCACTGAAGCTTTCTTT. The V and J genes are TRBV5-1 and TRBJ1-1, with D possibly TRBD1 on 5 matching bases. Germline CDR1 SGHRS, CDR2 YFSETQ. The CDR3 extends over 15 amino acids. The whole variable domain, filled in from reference TRBV5-1 and TRBJ1-1, reads KAGVTQTPRYLIKTRGQQVTLSCSPISGHRSVSWYQQTPGQGLQFLFEYFSETQRNKGNFPGRFSGRQFSNSRSEMNVSTLELGDSALYLCACSLPEGQGTEAFFGQGTRLTVV.

This clonotype was detected a few times. For the CDR3, the DNA is TGTGCCAGCAGCTTAAACTTTGAAGCTTTCTTT. This codes for CASSLNFEAFF. V usage is TRBV7-9 and J usage is TRBJ1-1; D is ambiguous. V lost 2 bases and J 7 bases, leaving 5 bases between the germline ends. The germline V gene has CDR1 SEHNR and CDR2 FQNEAQ (reference sequence). This CDR3 has 11 amino acids.

This clonotype showed up just a few times. The chain couples TRBV6-6 to TRBJ1-1; D is uncertain. Trimming pared 6 bases from V and 2 bases from J, leaving 10 bases between. The germline V gene has CDR1 MNHNY and CDR2 SVGAGI (reference sequence). The CDR3 consists of 13 residues. The CDR3 reads CASSQPENTEAFF. CDR3 coding DNA: TGTGCCAGCAGCCAACCGGAAAACACTGAAGCTTTCTTT.

The sample holds a few counts of this clonotype. The genes are TRBV5-5 and TRBJ2-3; D not certain. The CDR3 covers 14 residues. The V gene lost 0 bases and the J gene lost 8 bases, with 13 bases spanning the gap. The germline CDR1 and CDR2 sequences are SGHKS and YYEKEE (reference sequence). The CDR3 protein is CASSLEVGVGTQYF. DNA of the CDR3: TGTGCCAGCAGCTTGGAGGTTGGAGTGGGTACGCAGTATTTT. Full variable domain (outside the CDR3, taken from reference TRBV5-5 and TRBJ2-3): DAGVTQSPTHLIKTRGQQVTLRCSPISGHKSVSWYQQVLGQGPQFIFQYYEKEERGRGNFPDRFSARQFPNYSSELNVNALLLGDSALYLCASSLEVGVGTQYFGPGTRLTVL.

This clonotype was counted at least ten times. The chain joins TRBV28 to TRBJ2-1; TRBD2 aligns across 7 bases. The germline gives CDR1 MDHEN, CDR2 SYDVKM. CDR3 size: 16 residues. Trimming at V came to 3 bases and at J to 8 bases, leaving 13 bases not matched to a gene. The CDR3 region is CASSFVMRGSKDEQFF. CDR3 DNA sequence: TGTGCCAGCAGTTTTGTAATGCGCGGGAGTAAGGATGAGCAGTTCTTC.

This clonotype has at least ten counts. CDR3 amino acids: CASSQVRDTQYF. As DNA, the CDR3 is TGTGCCAGCAGTCAAGTTAGGGATACGCAGTATTTT. This chain uses TRBV28 with TRBJ2-3; D unclear. Germline CDR1 MDHEN, CDR2 SYDVKM. The CDR3 is 12 amino acids. Trimming took 5 bases from V and 6 from J, leaving 9 bases between them.

This clonotype occurred a few times. The V call is TRBV2, the J call TRBJ2-7; 9 positions match TRBD1. This CDR3 is built from 16 residues. CDR1 is SNHLY and CDR2 is FYNNEI in the germline V gene. V trimming: 0 bases; J trimming: 4 bases; junction bases outside the gene matches: 7. Here the CDR3 reads CASSEADRGISYEQYF. CDR3 bases: TGTGCCAGCAGTGAAGCGGACAGGGGAATTTCGTACGAGCAGTACTTC.

The V call is TRBV27, the J call TRBJ1-2; D possibly corresponds to TRBD1 (6 bases). Germline-derived CDR1 and CDR2 are MNHEY and SMNVEV (reference sequence). V lost 3 bases and J 5 bases, leaving 16 bases between the germline ends. The CDR3 runs 15 residues. For the CDR3, the DNA is TGTGCCAGCAGTTTGGGGGCGGTCGGTGGGTATGGCTACACCTTC. The encoded protein is CASSLGAVGGYGYTF.

This clonotype was observed a handful of times. V gene TRBV5-1 combines with J gene TRBJ2-1; 12 nucleotides agree with TRBD2. The germline V gene encodes CDR1 SGHRS and CDR2 YFSETQ. The trim removed 0 bases at V and 8 bases at J, leaving 6 bases unmatched. The CDR3 spans 16 residues. CDR3 nucleotides: TGCGCCAGCAGCTTGGTACTAGCGGGAGGTAGCCATGAGCAGTTCTTC. Translating it yields CASSLVLAGGSHEQFF.

The chain joins TRBV7-8 to TRBJ2-7; D call uncertain. This CDR3 is built from 11 residues. V was pared by 4 bases and J by 10 bases, with 11 bases between. Germline V lookup: CDR1 SGHVS, CDR2 FQNEAQ. The CDR3 DNA sequence: TGTGCCAGCAGCTCAAGTTATTTCCAGTACTTC. It codes for CASSSSYFQYF.

V is TRBV6-1 and J is TRBJ1-1, with 7 bases identical to TRBD1. The CDR3 runs 16 residues. Germline V gene data show CDR1 as MNHNS and CDR2 as SASEGT. The J segment lost 2 bases and the V segment lost 0 bases, leaving 6 bases of the junction unmatched. The CDR3 bases are TGTGCCAGCAGTGAAGCGGGGACAGCCTACAACACTGAAGCTTTCTTT. This sequence encodes CASSEAGTAYNTEAFF.

The chain employs TRBV7-2 and TRBJ2-1, with 10 bases identical to TRBD1. The CDR3 spans 16 residues. After removal of 5 bases from V and 3 bases from J, the junction contained 7 bases not matched to a gene. Germline V lookup: CDR1 SGHTA, CDR2 FQGNSA. The CDR3 nucleotides read TGTGCCAGCAGCCCGGCCGGGACAGGGGACTACAATGAGCAGTTCTTC. It translates to CASSPAGTGDYNEQFF.